Below are 18 T cell receptor beta chains sequenced from a single sample in a study of CD8+CD57+ T cells in acquired aplastic anemia listed by TCRdb under 2018. Sequencing relied on an Illumina HiSeq 2000. Genomic DNA served as template for TCR beta VDJ combination and CDR3 sequence profiling. TCRdb cleaned the public reads at Q25 with fastp, built clones with MiXCR and kept in-frame beta chains. Rows are unified per CDR3 protein, each entry keeping the most common DNA and genes. In this sample the table shows some 42,000 distinct CDR3 sequences, 68% of which occur a single time. The ten biggest clones cover under 25% of the sample. Material for sequencing was sorted CD4+, CD8+, or CD8+CD57+ T cells (not recorded which) from PBMCs. Receptors originate from a human donor in good health, serving as a control.

This clonotype was seen once. The chain recombines TRBV15 with TRBJ2-5; D is ambiguous. The CDR3 loop spans 14 amino acids. Per the germline V gene, CDR1 is LNHNV and CDR2 is YYDKDF (reference sequence). Trimming removed 1 base at V and 2 bases at J, with 8 bases between. The CDR3 loop reads CATSRGTSQETQYF. The CDR3 DNA reads as TGTGCCACCAGCAGAGGGACGAGTCAAGAGACCCAGTACTTC. Variable domain in full (rest from reference TRBV15 and TRBJ2-5): DAMVIQNPRYQVTQFGKPVTLSCSQTLNHNVMYWYQQKSSQAPKLLFHYYDKDFNNEADTPDNFQSRRPNTSFCFLDIRSPGLGDTAMYLCATSRGTSQETQYFGPGTRLLVL.

In this sample, this clonotype turned up once. The CDR3 loop reads CASEGAGANNYGYTF. CDR3 nucleotide sequence: TGCGCCAGCGAGGGGGCAGGGGCGAATAACTATGGCTACACCTTC. This sequence joins TRBV10-2 and TRBJ1-2; TRBD1 matches at 7 bases. The CDR3 covers 15 residues. V lost 8 bases and J lost 1; bases outside the gene matches: 10. Germline CDR1 and CDR2: WSHSY and SAAADI.

V and J are TRBV10-3 and TRBJ2-1; TRBD1 agrees at 12 bases. The V gene's germline CDR1 is ENHRY and CDR2 SYGVKD. This CDR3 spans 15 amino acids. V lost 2 bases to trimming and J lost 8 bases; unmatched junction nucleotides: 4. The CDR3 reads CAISEPGTGGYEQFF. The CDR3, as DNA: TGTGCCATCAGTGAGCCCGGGACAGGGGGCTATGAGCAGTTCTTC.

V and J are TRBV5-1 and TRBJ2-3, with a tentative D call TRBD2 (5 bases). Trimming removed 4 bases at V and 6 bases at J, with 6 bases between. The CDR3 length is 11 residues. Germline values: CDR1 SGHRS, CDR2 YFSETQ. The CDR3 reads CASSGSDTQYF. DNA of the CDR3: TGCGCCAGCAGCGGGAGTGATACGCAGTATTTT.

This clonotype showed up many times. The V gene is TRBV11-2, the J gene TRBJ1-1; D call uncertain. The CDR3 loop spans 17 amino acids. CDR1 and CDR2 from the germline V gene are SGHAT and FQNNGV. The V gene lost 0 bases and the J gene lost 0 bases, with 14 bases spanning the gap. The CDR3 here is CASSLDFPTFMNTEAFF. The CDR3 nucleotides are TGTGCCAGCAGCTTAGATTTTCCGACCTTCATGAACACTGAAGCTTTCTTT.

This chain connects TRBV10-3 to TRBJ1-4; 9 nucleotides align to TRBD1. CDR1 and CDR2 from the germline V gene are ENHRY and SYGVKD. Trimming took 3 bases from V and 8 from J; bases not matched to a gene: 7. This CDR3 has 15 amino acids. The CDR3, as DNA: TGTGCCATCAGTGACTCGGGACAGGGCGTAGAAAAACTGTTTTTT. Residues: CAISDSGQGVEKLFF.

The genes are TRBV7-2 and TRBJ2-1, with 11 nucleotides matching TRBD2. The CDR3 extends over 17 amino acids. J gave up 5 bases and V 0 bases, and 6 bases lay outside the gene matches. Looked up from germline, CDR1 is SGHTA and CDR2 is FQGNSA. The DNA of the CDR3 is TGTGCCAGCAGCTTAGCGCTTAGCGGGAGGGTCGACAATGAGCAGTTCTTC. As protein: CASSLALSGRVDNEQFF.

About this clonotype itself: An end of the junction differs from the germline gene, which may be a read error. V and J are TRBV7-2 and TRBJ2-5, with D tentatively TRBD1 (5 bases). CDR1 is SGHTA, CDR2 FQGNSA, per germline. CDR3 size: 15 residues. The CDR3 reads CASSSGMGGREAQYF. The CDR3 nucleotides read TGTGCCAGCAGCTCAGGGATGGGCGGAAGAGAGGCCCAGTACTTC. The variable domain in full, with the rest retrieved from reference TRBV7-2 and TRBJ2-5, is GAGVSQSPSNKVTEKGKDVELRCDPISGHTALYWYRQSLGQGLEFLIYFQGNSAPDKSGLPSDRFSAERTGGSVSTLTIQRTQQEDSAVYLCASSSGMGGREAQYFGPGTRLLVL.

This clonotype was recorded at least ten times. Written as DNA, the CDR3 is TGTGCCAGCAGCCCCGGACGGACTCAAGAGACCCAGTACTTC. Translation: CASSPGRTQETQYF. The chain is built from TRBV7-9 and TRBJ2-5; TRBD2 might be the D (5 bases). Per germline, CDR1 SEHNR and CDR2 FQNEAQ (reference sequence). There are 14 residues in the CDR3. V was shortened by 5 bases and J by 2 bases, with 12 bases between the two germline ends.

This clonotype was observed at least ten times. The chain has TRBV6-2 or TRBV6-3 and TRBJ1-1, with D hard to call. The V end lost 0 bases, the J end lost 0 bases, and 5 bases lay between the germline ends. The germline V gene encodes CDR1 MNHEY and CDR2 SVGEGT. This CDR3 is 14 amino acids long. The CDR3 nucleotides read TGTGCCAGCAGTTACTCCGCGGTGAACACTGAAGCTTTCTTT. This sequence encodes CASSYSAVNTEAFF.

The chain recombines TRBV13 with TRBJ2-7, with 8 bases identical to TRBD2. Trimming cost V 0 bases and J 5 bases; bases outside gene matches: 6. CDR1 is PRHDT, CDR2 FYEKMQ, per germline (reference sequence). This CDR3 is 15 amino acids long. The CDR3 loop reads CASSLGGAGAHEQYF. The CDR3 DNA sequence: TGTGCCAGCAGCTTAGGGGGAGCGGGGGCCCACGAGCAGTACTTC.

J is TRBJ1-5 and V is TRBV7-9, with 8 bases identical to TRBD1. Losses at the gene ends were 5 bases for V and 9 bases for J; bases not matched to a gene: 9. This CDR3 comprises 14 residues. CDR1 is SEHNR, CDR2 FQNEAQ, per germline (reference sequence). Here the CDR3 reads CASSTGQASGPQHF. CDR3 coding DNA: TGTGCCAGCAGCACGGGACAGGCTTCAGGGCCCCAGCATTTT.

The CDR3 spells CSVVTGGAEAFF. CDR3 coding DNA: TGCAGCGTTGTGACAGGGGGCGCAGAAGCTTTCTTT. The genes are TRBV29-1 and TRBJ1-1, with 10 bases lining up with TRBD1. CDR1 SQVTM and CDR2 ANQGSEA come from the germline V gene. V was pared by 4 bases and J by 8 bases, with 4 bases of the junction left unmatched. This CDR3 comprises 12 residues. Looking up the rest from reference TRBV29-1 and TRBJ1-1 gives the full variable domain: SAVISQKPSRDICQRGTSLTIQCQVDSQVTMMFWYRQQPGQSLTLIATANQGSEATYESGFVIDKFPISRPNLTFSTLTVSNMSPEDSSIYLCSVVTGGAEAFFGQGTRLTVV.

The rearrangement links TRBV7-2 to TRBJ1-3; D gene unclear. The CDR3 is made up of 14 amino acids. Between the trimmed V and J ends, which lost 5 bases and 0 bases, there was a span of 8 bases. Germline lookup yields CDR1 SGHTA and CDR2 FQGNSA. The CDR3 loop is CASSLQPSGNTIYF. In DNA form, the CDR3 reads TGTGCCAGCAGCCTACAGCCCTCTGGAAACACCATATATTTT.

This rearrangement joins TRBV19 to TRBJ1-2; D is uncertain. Trimming took off 2 bases at V and 3 bases at J, with 10 bases between the two ends. The CDR3 has 14 amino acids. CDR1 is LNHDA, CDR2 SQIVND, per germline (reference sequence). Written as DNA, the CDR3 is TGTGCCAGTAGTATACCGGGGAGGTACTATGGCTACACCTTC. Translating it yields CASSIPGRYYGYTF.

The chain employs TRBV11-2 and TRBJ1-3; D is unclear. V lost 0 bases and J 4 bases, leaving 10 bases between the germline ends. Germline assignment: CDR1 SGHAT and CDR2 FQNNGV. The CDR3 covers 15 residues. The CDR3: CASSLDGSQGNTIYF. DNA for the CDR3: TGTGCCAGCAGCTTAGATGGGAGTCAAGGAAACACCATATATTTT.

A word on this clonotype: The junction shows a germline mismatch at one end, possibly a read error. The V call is TRBV10-3, the J call TRBJ2-1; maybe TRBD1 (6 bases). Germline V gene sequence: CDR1 ENHRY, CDR2 SYGVKD. The CDR3 spans 15 residues. The CDR3 is CASSSRDTNYNEQFF. In nucleotides, the CDR3 is TGTGCCAGCAGTAGCCGGGACACAAACTACAATGAGCAGTTCTTC.

The chain recombines TRBV7-1 with TRBJ1-2, with D tentatively TRBD1 (5 bases). TRBV7-1 has ORF status, its function being uncertain. The CDR3 spans 16 residues. V lost 5 bases to trimming and J lost 4 bases, with 20 bases between them. In DNA, the CDR3 is TGTGCCAGCAGCCCACCCTTGGGGGTCCAAACCTATGGCTACACCTTC. Residues: CASSPPLGVQTYGYTF.